The entry below describes one T cell receptor beta chain. Its antigen is still unknown. Base qualities are not recorded, but no much larger clone differs from it by a single base. The source of the sample is a study of T cells in Graves' hyperthyroidism and ophthalmopathy (dated by TCRdb to about 2019). General notes on the study: Peripheral blood was collected at initial diagnosis, before any treatment. According to the paper, TCR Vbeta CDR3 sequencing was carried out on over 130 peripheral blood samples, which came from approximately 41 ophthalmopathy, around 75 hyperthyroidism and roughly 17 progressor patients. A discovery cohort of about a hundred patients, approximately 45 with Graves' ophthalmopathy and about 60 with stable Graves' hyperthyroidism, was used to find distinguishing TCR V-J signatures. Thyroid tissue and blood T-cell repertoires from six or seven Graves' hyperthyroidism patients were also compared in the study. After blood sampling, hyperthyroidism patients were treated with methimazole at a starting dose of 30 mg daily, and ophthalmopathy patients were treated with high-dose intravenous methylprednisolone. The 75 to 100 discovery patients were divided at random into training and test sets in a 7:3 ratio. Whether ophthalmopathy could be predicted prospectively was tested in an independent validation cohort made up of about 20 hyperthyroidism patients plus 17 patients who later progressed to ophthalmopathy. On the study overall, not on this receptor specifically: During validation, the model predicted progression to ophthalmopathy a median of roughly six months ahead of onset, with approximately 70% sensitivity and 72.22% specificity. Most expanded thyroid clonotypes (frequency above 0.001) were also detected in blood, suggesting blood repertoires may reflect thyroid immune responses. A model built on a 13 V-J signature distinguished ophthalmopathy from stable hyperthyroidism, reaching around 88% sensitivity and under 84% specificity in cross-validation and 80%/75% in testing. Sample size was not statistically predetermined, and investigators were not blinded to group allocation.

The TCR beta CDR3 regions were amplified from RNA transcripts. The TCR CDR3 was subjected to a first round of RT-PCR using the HTBI primer set and the Qiagen OneStep RT-PCR kit. The libraries were constructed in a second round of multiplex PCR and then size-selected and purified. Sequencing of the libraries was done on an Illumina HiSeq2000 using paired-end 100 bp reads. Turning to the authors' computational methods: SOAPnuke was used to process the raw data, throwing out any read that contained adapters or uncalled bases, had a mean Phred below 15, or lacked an exact constant-primer or identifier match. COPE v1.2.5 was used to merge high-quality paired reads, and clonotypes were defined as unique nucleotide sequences. Clonotypes were aligned to IMGT TRBV, TRBD and TRBJ reference segments using MiTCR v1.1. The analysis was restricted to V-J combinations with a frequency above 0.0001, which together covered roughly 99% of the repertoires. A TCS score was defined as the ratio of F50 (clonal expansion) to E x V (chaos), with BLOSUM62-based TCRdist applied between CDR3 peptides within each V-J. Welch's t-statistics and random forest reduced fewer than 600 V-J features to 13, which were used in a naive Bayes classifier (R e1071). Using fastp trimming at Q25 and MiXCR clonotype assembly, TCRdb reanalyzed the public sequencing data and kept in-frame beta chains. Each record represents a unique CDR3 protein, reported with the most common genes and DNA among its rows. The V and J calls come from TCRdb's annotation, not from the publication. Recorded for this sample are fewer than 650,000 distinct CDR3 sequences; about 14% of them occurred a single time. 14% of the sample is taken by the ten largest.

Graves' hyperthyroidism was defined as stable when no progression to ophthalmopathy occurred over 18 months of follow-up. Hyperthyroidism patients were newly diagnosed, with disease duration under 2 months, and aged 18 to 65 years. The study excluded patients with uncontrolled infections, other autoimmune diseases, pregnancy or lactation. Diagnoses were based on clinical symptoms, serum thyroxine and TRAb, thyroid ultrasound and orbital computed tomography. Ficoll-Paque density gradient centrifugation was used to isolate PBMCs from approximately 10 ml of fresh peripheral blood. Total RNA was extracted with Trizol reagent, and quality was checked on an Agilent 2100 Bioanalyzer. The germline V and J ends show losses of 1 base and 4 bases respectively, and no gene match explains 4 bases of the junction. CDR1 MGHRA and CDR2 YSYEKL are derived from the germline V gene. Counted from cysteine to phenylalanine, this CDR3 has 15 amino acids. Only the CDR3 portion is preserved as DNA: 45 bases, with reading frame beginning at the first base.

The chain is assembled from TRBV4-1 and TRBJ2-1, with 7 middle bases fitting TRBD2. The source is a middle-aged woman with Graves' hyperthyroidism. The specimen sequenced was blood. The CDR3 corresponds to CASSQVSSGYNEQFF. The nucleotides are TGCGCCAGCAGCCAAGTCTCTAGCGGATACAATGAGCAGTTCTTC.